One and the same sample provided the 12 T cell receptor beta chains below, sequenced in a study of blood T cell repertoires in COVID-19. The table came from immunoSEQ multiplex PCR; TCRdb's copy has only in-frame clones and leaves some out. The sample contains about 300,000 clones, roughly 86% of which appear only once. The sequencing sample was made of PBMCs or T cells enriched from blood (not recorded which). The receptors shown here come from a woman between 18 and 29 years old who had recovered from COVID-19.

The chain has TRBV9 and TRBJ2-7; D might be TRBD2 (6 bases). CDR1 is SGDLS and CDR2 is YYNGEE in the germline V gene. This CDR3 contains 15 residues. The V and J ends lost 4 bases and 0 bases respectively, with 14 bases between them. DNA for the CDR3: TGTGCCAGCAGCCCCCGGACTACCCCCTCCTACGAGCAGTACTTC. This encodes CASSPRTTPSYEQYF.

This chain joins TRBV28 and TRBJ2-3; D unclear. CDR1 is MDHEN, CDR2 SYDVKM, per germline. The length of the CDR3 is 15 residues. Between the trimmed V and J ends, which lost 3 bases and 3 bases, there was a span of 13 bases. The CDR3 protein is CASSFTEQQTDTQYF. The CDR3 region has the DNA TGTGCCAGCAGTTTCACAGAGCAGCAAACAGATACGCAGTATTTT.

The J gene is TRBJ1-3, the V gene TRBV19, with TRBD1 matching 9 bases. Germline V lookup: CDR1 LNHDA, CDR2 SQIVND (reference sequence). This CDR3 region has 13 residues. V lost 8 bases and J lost 5; bases outside the gene matches: 4. The CDR3 DNA is TGTGCCAGTTCCGACAGGGGGAGAAACACCATATATTTT. Residues: CASSDRGRNTIYF.

The chain couples TRBV9 to TRBJ2-3; 7 nucleotides match TRBD2. The V segment lost 1 base and the J segment 5 bases; nucleotides outside the gene matches: 10. There are 16 residues in the CDR3. Germline V CDR1 and CDR2: SGDLS, YYNGEE. The CDR3 bases are TGTGCCAGCAGCGTAACGGTCGGCGGGGGTGGAGATACGCAGTATTTT. As protein: CASSVTVGGGGDTQYF.

This clone was detected only once. The chain couples TRBV27 to TRBJ2-1, with D perhaps matching TRBD2 (6 bases). Per germline, CDR1 MNHEY and CDR2 SMNVEV (reference sequence). This CDR3 has 16 amino acids. The germline V and J ends were trimmed by 5 bases and 0 bases, with 14 bases remaining between them. The CDR3 spells CASSPLAASSYNEQFF. CDR3 bases: TGTGCCAGCAGTCCACTAGCCGCTAGCTCCTACAATGAGCAGTTCTTC.

The chain is built from TRBV7-9 and TRBJ1-2, with D unresolved. The CDR3 consists of 11 residues. V was pared by 11 bases and J by 7 bases, with 14 bases between. Germline V gene lookup returns CDR1 SEHNR and CDR2 FQNEAQ (reference sequence). CDR3 in amino acids: CAGEGVGGYTF. CDR3 sequence (DNA): TGTGCCGGGGAGGGTGTCGGTGGCTACACCTTC.

The CDR3 spells CASSESHSGIMNTEAFF. The CDR3 nucleotides are TGTGCCAGCAGTGAATCTCATTCAGGGATTATGAACACTGAAGCTTTCTTT. This chain joins TRBV2 and TRBJ1-1; tentatively, D is TRBD1 (5 bases). Germline CDR1 and CDR2: SNHLY and FYNNEI. There are 17 residues in the CDR3. Trimming took 2 bases from V and 0 from J, leaving 16 bases between them.

The CDR3 loop reads CASPIRGHNEQFF. The CDR3 nucleotides are TGTGCCTCCCCGATACGAGGGCACAATGAGCAGTTCTTC. V gene TRBV30 combines with J gene TRBJ2-1, with D possibly being TRBD2 (5 bases). Germline CDR1 and CDR2: GTSNPN and SVGIG (reference sequence). Trimming shortened V by 7 bases and J by 5 bases, and 15 bases separated the two germline ends. CDR3 length: 13 amino acids.

The rearrangement uses TRBV20-1 and TRBJ1-2, with D uncertain. V was clipped by 7 bases and J by 6 bases, with 6 bases between them. The CDR3 is made up of 9 amino acids. Germline V lookup: CDR1 DFQATT, CDR2 SNEGSKA (reference sequence). In DNA, the CDR3 is TGCAGTGGCCAGGATGGCTACACCTTC. This sequence encodes CSGQDGYTF.

The chain uses TRBV19 and TRBJ1-2, with 7 bases that match TRBD1. J was trimmed by 3 bases and V by 6 bases; bases with no gene match: 7. Germline V gene lookup returns CDR1 LNHDA and CDR2 SQIVND (reference sequence). The CDR3 contains 14 residues. CDR3 nucleotide sequence: TGTGCCAGTAGCCGCTGGGGGACAGACTATGGCTACACCTTC. Protein product: CASSRWGTDYGYTF.

This sequence joins TRBV29-1 and TRBJ2-7; 12 nucleotides agree with TRBD2. Per the germline V gene, CDR1 is SQVTM and CDR2 is ANQGSEA. CDR3 size: 15 residues. Unmatched junction bases numbered 8, after V lost 6 bases and J lost 2 bases. The CDR3 here is CSVLNLAGGPYEQYF. The CDR3 nucleotides are TGCAGCGTGCTGAACCTAGCGGGAGGGCCCTACGAGCAGTACTTC.

The chain is built from TRBV4-3 and TRBJ2-6, with a possible D match to TRBD1 (6 bases). Trimming took off 0 bases at V and 3 bases at J, with 6 bases between the two ends. Germline CDR1 LGHNA, CDR2 YSLEER. The length of the CDR3 is 15 residues. The CDR3 DNA follows: TGCGCCAGCAGCCAAGACAGGGGTGGGGCCAACGTCCTGACTTTC. This codes for CASSQDRGGANVLTF.